Following are 6 T cell receptor beta chains from one sample sequenced in a study of identical twins (dated by TCRdb to about 2016). Library creation used 5' RACE. Sequenced on an Illumina HiSeq 2000. The public reads were reanalyzed by TCRdb: fastp trimming at Q25, MiXCR alignment, in-frame beta chains only. Each CDR3 protein gets just one entry, which takes the most common genes and DNA from the rows behind it. The sample profile shows around 690,000 distinct CDR3 sequences; around 20% of them were found once. The ten most abundant clones make up 4% to 5.5% of the sample. These data were likewise used in another study, on T cells expressing NK-cell markers.

The sample comprised PBMCs. These TCRs come from a woman between 18 and 30 years old in good health.

The V gene is TRBV12-3 or TRBV12-4, the J gene TRBJ2-3; 10 nucleotides agree with TRBD1. J was trimmed by 0 bases and V by 1 base; bases with no gene match: 10. This CDR3 is built from 19 residues. The CDR3 spells CASSLGFATGGGSTDTQYF. CDR3 bases: TGTGCCAGCAGTTTAGGTTTCGCGACAGGGGGCGGTAGCACAGATACGCAGTATTTT.

Only a few counts were recorded for this clonotype. This rearrangement joins TRBV20-1 to TRBJ2-1; perhaps TRBD2 as D (5 bases). The CDR3 is 12 residues long. The germline V gene has CDR1 DFQATT and CDR2 SNEGSKA (reference sequence). The CDR3 reads CTTSGSYNEQFF. CDR3 DNA sequence: TGCACCACTTCGGGGTCCTACAATGAGCAGTTCTTC.

The chain couples TRBV6-6 to TRBJ1-2; D is uncertain. V was cut by 2 bases and J by 10 bases, with 11 bases left in between. The CDR3 runs to 12 residues. Germline CDR1 reads MNHNY; CDR2 reads SVGAGI (reference sequence). The CDR3 DNA reads TGTGCCAGCAGTTACGTGTCGACGCACTACACCTTC. Amino acids: CASSYVSTHYTF.

The V and J genes are TRBV6-2 or TRBV6-3 and TRBJ1-2; D gene unclear. Germline CDR1 MNHEY, CDR2 SVGEGT. CDR3 length: 13 amino acids. The ends were cut back, 2 bases at V and 2 bases at J, with 6 bases in the middle. CDR3 protein: CASSYRENYGYTF. The CDR3 region has the DNA TGTGCCAGCAGTTACCGGGAGAACTATGGCTACACCTTC.

This clonotype was counted only a few times. The gene calls are TRBV6-1 and TRBJ1-1; 7 bases agree with TRBD1. Looked up from germline, CDR1 is MNHNS and CDR2 is SASEGT. This CDR3 region has 15 residues. The trim removed 6 bases at V and 4 bases at J, leaving 11 bases unmatched. CDR3 nucleotides: TGTGCCAGCAGAGATGCGACAGGGTGGGGCACTGAAGCTTTCTTT. This gives the protein CASRDATGWGTEAFF.

The chain links TRBV20-1 to TRBJ2-2, with D perhaps TRBD1 (6 bases). The V end lost 5 bases, the J end lost 7 bases, and 17 bases lay between the germline ends. The CDR3 is 14 amino acids. Germline CDR1 and CDR2: DFQATT and SNEGSKA (reference sequence). CDR3 sequence reads: CSAVPGDRNGELFF. DNA for the CDR3: TGCAGTGCTGTCCCAGGGGATCGGAACGGGGAGCTGTTTTTT.